This record concerns one T cell receptor beta chain sequence. Its antigen is not known. Repertoires were generated with immunoSEQ multiplex PCR, while TCRdb's copy carries only in-frame clones and drops some. The table records 45,000 to 70,000 clones, approximately 86% of them present only once. These data belong to a study of OX40 agonist ivuxolimab in advanced cancers. Study-wide context: Patients' therapy was ivuxolimab, an antibody that acts as an agonist of OX40 (CD134). Each dose-escalation patient presented with hepatocellular carcinoma, melanoma, renal cell or head and neck cancer.

Trimming took 8 bases from V and 3 from J, leaving 11 bases between them. The CDR3 extends over 13 amino acids. Germline assignment: CDR1 SGHTA and CDR2 FQGNSA. At baseline, cycle 4 day 1, and cycle 7 day 1, blood was sampled. Study-level findings and limits: Some of the nonresponding patients also showed low levels of normalized T-cell clonal expansion.

The sequencing here drew on CD4+ or CD8+ T cells sorted from blood, taken in a trial of the OX40 agonist ivuxolimab. The V call is TRBV7-2, the J call TRBJ2-1; no firm D call. This TCR was sampled from an adult with an advanced solid tumor such as melanoma, head and neck, liver or kidney cancer. The CDR3 DNA reads TGTGCCAGCCGGACCTGGCGCTACAATGAGCAGTTCTTC. The encoded protein is CASRTWRYNEQFF.